The rows below give T cell receptor beta chains drawn from one sample of a study of shared clonotypes between healthy human individuals. Produced via immunoSEQ multiplex PCR; TCRdb's table is partial and in-frame only. The sample includes 400,000 to 600,000 clones, about 96% of them seen just once. Specimen: naive CD4+ T cells sorted from blood. The receptors here all came from a woman in her 30s in good health. Both conserved end residues are part of each CDR3. Fields, in order: V gene, J gene, D gene, CDR3 length, CDR3 protein. A D gene is named only where the DNA matches it firmly.

v_gene: TRBV7-2
j_gene: TRBJ1-5
d_gene: -
len: 15
CDR3aa: CASSLFSRNNQPQHF

v_gene: TRBV7-3
j_gene: TRBJ2-2
d_gene: -
len: 14
CDR3aa: CASSLVVGPGELFF

v_gene: TRBV28
j_gene: TRBJ1-4
d_gene: -
len: 14
CDR3aa: CASRDRGQGEKLFF

v_gene: TRBV6-6
j_gene: TRBJ2-5
d_gene: TRBD2
len: 12
CDR3aa: CASSPSGETQYF

v_gene: TRBV10-3
j_gene: TRBJ1-1
d_gene: -
len: 14
CDR3aa: CAISSSTVRTEAFF

v_gene: TRBV10-3
j_gene: TRBJ2-2
d_gene: TRBD1
len: 16
CDR3aa: CAITPDRGINTGELFF

v_gene: TRBV19
j_gene: -
d_gene: TRBD2
len: 12
CDR3aa: CARWTSGCEQYF

v_gene: TRBV18
j_gene: TRBJ2-1
d_gene: TRBD2
len: 15
CDR3aa: CASSPTSGGYNEQFF

v_gene: TRBV7-3
j_gene: TRBJ2-5
d_gene: TRBD1
len: 13
CDR3aa: CASSLTTGGDQYF

v_gene: TRBV28
j_gene: TRBJ1-1
d_gene: TRBD1
len: 13
CDR3aa: CASTGQLNTEAFF

v_gene: TRBV12-1
j_gene: TRBJ1-5
d_gene: -
len: 16
CDR3aa: CASSFGKPAGHQPQHF

v_gene: TRBV6-5
j_gene: TRBJ2-7
d_gene: TRBD2
len: 15
CDR3aa: CASSSTSGSYYEQYF

v_gene: TRBV4-1
j_gene: TRBJ2-4
d_gene: -
len: 17
CDR3aa: CASSQGAIRGSKNIQYF

v_gene: TRBV28
j_gene: TRBJ2-5
d_gene: -
len: 12
CDR3aa: CASSFLAETQYF

v_gene: TRBV7-9
j_gene: TRBJ2-7
d_gene: TRBD2
len: 14
CDR3aa: CASSYSGRRYEQYF

v_gene: TRBV28
j_gene: TRBJ1-5
d_gene: -
len: 15
CDR3aa: CASSYDGTSNQPQHF

v_gene: TRBV9
j_gene: TRBJ1-5
d_gene: TRBD1
len: 16
CDR3aa: CASSVGEGAGEQPQHF

v_gene: TRBV27
j_gene: TRBJ1-6
d_gene: -
len: 16
CDR3aa: CATPSKTEHSAPELHF

v_gene: TRBV5-1
j_gene: TRBJ2-7
d_gene: TRBD1
len: 13
CDR3aa: CASSYTGGYEQYF

v_gene: TRBV5-1
j_gene: TRBJ2-3
d_gene: -
len: 16
CDR3aa: CASSLAPVTDTDTQYF

v_gene: TRBV28
j_gene: TRBJ2-3
d_gene: -
len: 15
CDR3aa: CASRLSGTSTDTQYF

v_gene: TRBV4-1
j_gene: TRBJ1-3
d_gene: -
len: 14
CDR3aa: CASSQVGPGNTIYF

v_gene: TRBV19
j_gene: TRBJ1-4
d_gene: TRBD1
len: 16
CDR3aa: CASSIPSGTANEKLFF

v_gene: TRBV6-6
j_gene: TRBJ1-4
d_gene: TRBD1
len: 15
CDR3aa: CASSYPDRGQEKLFF

v_gene: TRBV6-1
j_gene: TRBJ1-5
d_gene: -
len: 13
CDR3aa: CASSGQVNQPQHF

v_gene: TRBV29-1
j_gene: TRBJ2-2
d_gene: TRBD1
len: 16
CDR3aa: CSVWAPGQGNTGELFF

v_gene: TRBV27
j_gene: -
d_gene: -
len: 11
CDR3aa: CASSYPCEQYF

v_gene: TRBV15
j_gene: -
d_gene: -
len: 14
CDR3aa: CATSSGGDTYEQYF

v_gene: TRBV7-2
j_gene: TRBJ2-7
d_gene: -
len: 13
CDR3aa: CASSPGSRYEQYF

v_gene: TRBV28
j_gene: TRBJ2-1
d_gene: -
len: 14
CDR3aa: CASNGGKSYNEQFF

v_gene: TRBV7-6
j_gene: TRBJ2-1
d_gene: -
len: 15
CDR3aa: CASSRDYYSYNEQFF

v_gene: TRBV28
j_gene: TRBJ2-5
d_gene: -
len: 12
CDR3aa: CASSLLPGTQYF

v_gene: TRBV29-1
j_gene: TRBJ2-3
d_gene: TRBD1
len: 13
CDR3aa: CSVVTGVRDTQYF

v_gene: TRBV19
j_gene: -
d_gene: -
len: 14
CDR3aa: CASSIAGADGEQYF

v_gene: TRBV28
j_gene: TRBJ1-5
d_gene: -
len: 14
CDR3aa: CASRKSGDGQPQHF

v_gene: TRBV28
j_gene: TRBJ1-5
d_gene: -
len: 16
CDR3aa: CASSLRGSHSNQPQHF

v_gene: TRBV11-2
j_gene: TRBJ2-1
d_gene: TRBD2
len: 15
CDR3aa: CASRSVSGSRNEQFF

v_gene: TRBV7-2
j_gene: TRBJ2-3
d_gene: -
len: 16
CDR3aa: CASSFISGASTDTQYF

v_gene: TRBV19
j_gene: TRBJ2-2
d_gene: TRBD2
len: 15
CDR3aa: CASSNTAGGPGELFF

v_gene: TRBV2
j_gene: TRBJ2-7
d_gene: -
len: 14
CDR3aa: CASSETRINGEQYF

v_gene: TRBV30
j_gene: TRBJ2-1
d_gene: TRBD1
len: 15
CDR3aa: CACISSGQGAGEQFF

v_gene: TRBV30
j_gene: TRBJ2-2
d_gene: -
len: 13
CDR3aa: CAWAGQSTGELFF

v_gene: TRBV5-1
j_gene: TRBJ2-7
d_gene: TRBD2
len: 15
CDR3aa: CASSLGLAFSYEQYF

v_gene: TRBV15
j_gene: TRBJ2-3
d_gene: -
len: 14
CDR3aa: CATSRDRFPDTQYF

v_gene: TRBV4-2
j_gene: TRBJ2-1
d_gene: TRBD2
len: 15
CDR3aa: CASSHIAGERNEQFF

v_gene: TRBV5-1
j_gene: TRBJ2-5
d_gene: -
len: 15
CDR3aa: CASSLVLGAQETQYF

v_gene: TRBV12-5
j_gene: TRBJ2-2
d_gene: TRBD2
len: 15
CDR3aa: CASGLLAGGPGELFF

v_gene: TRBV18
j_gene: TRBJ2-7
d_gene: -
len: 12
CDR3aa: CASSPTRREQYF

v_gene: TRBV5-8
j_gene: TRBJ2-1
d_gene: TRBD2
len: 15
CDR3aa: CAPPGRASGIGEQFF

v_gene: TRBV6-1
j_gene: TRBJ1-2
d_gene: -
len: 16
CDR3aa: CASSEDTSGYNYGYTF

v_gene: TRBV7-9
j_gene: TRBJ2-5
d_gene: -
len: 14
CDR3aa: CASSLVPEAETQYF

v_gene: TRBV4-2
j_gene: TRBJ2-2
d_gene: -
len: 16
CDR3aa: CASSQEEGMNTGELFF

v_gene: TRBV2
j_gene: TRBJ2-5
d_gene: -
len: 14
CDR3aa: CASSLNGRAETQYF

v_gene: TRBV11-2
j_gene: TRBJ2-1
d_gene: TRBD1
len: 14
CDR3aa: CASSHWTGKNEQFF

v_gene: TRBV6-5
j_gene: TRBJ2-7
d_gene: -
len: 15
CDR3aa: CASSARGSSSYEQYF